The rows below give T cell receptor beta chains drawn from one sample of a study of T-cell memory formation after mild COVID-19. A single record per CDR3 protein comes from TCRdb applying MiXCR to the 5' RACE reads. Of 200,000 or so distinct CDR3 sequences in the sample, 9% to 10% were seen once. Sequencing used PBMCs or a T cell subset sorted from them (not recorded which). These receptors were obtained from a young man who had mild COVID-19 (a few samples of this study predate the infection). Cell type and time point are not known. Each CDR3 is given with its conserved first and last residue. D genes are given only for firm matches. Clone size is stated in some rows and not others, as once, few, many or a class when expanded.

j_call clone_size v_call d_call cdr3_nt cdr3_aa
TRBJ1-2 many TRBV7-6 TRBD1 TGTGCCAGCAGCCAGGGACAGGGATGGTATGGCTACACCTTC CASSQGQGWYGYTF
TRBJ1-1 . TRBV20-1 . TGCAGTGCTAGAGATCGCAGGGGAGGAACTGAAGCTTTCTTT CSARDRRGGTEAFF
TRBJ1-4 . TRBV7-2 . TGTGCCAGCAGCTTTAGTCGACAGGTTGAAAAACTGTTTTTT CASSFSRQVEKLFF
TRBJ2-1 few TRBV7-6 TRBD2 TGTGCCAGCAGCCTCGGGACTAGCCCGAATGAGCAGTTCTTC CASSLGTSPNEQFF
TRBJ2-1 . TRBV12-3/TRBV12-4 TRBD2 TGTGCCAGCAGTTCTTGGGGGGGTTACAATGAGCAGTTCTTC CASSSWGGYNEQFF
TRBJ2-6 . TRBV10-3 TRBD1 TGTGCCATCCGGGGACAGGCCTCTGGGGCCAACGTCCTGACTTTC CAIRGQASGANVLTF
TRBJ1-2 . TRBV20-1 . TGCAGTGCCTTCCTCAGGGGAGGCTACACCTTC CSAFLRGGYTF
TRBJ2-5 . TRBV7-2 . TGTGCCAGCATAGGGCCATCCCAAGAGACCCAGTACTTC CASIGPSQETQYF
TRBJ2-6 . TRBV5-1 . TGCGCCAGCAGCTTGGTATCCCTAGACTCTGGGGCCAACGTCCTGACTTTC CASSLVSLDSGANVLTF
TRBJ2-5 . TRBV5-1 TRBD1 TGCGCCAGCACCCCAGGGGGCTATCGAGAGACCCAGTACTTC CASTPGGYRETQYF
TRBJ2-3 few TRBV12-3/TRBV12-4 . TGTGCCAGCAGCCGAAGGGGCAACACAGATACGCAGTATTTT CASSRRGNTDTQYF
TRBJ2-1 many TRBV5-1 TRBD2 TGCGCCAGCAGCTTGGTAGGTCGGGAGGTACATGAGCAGTTCTTC CASSLVGREVHEQFF
TRBJ2-1 . TRBV5-1 TRBD2 TGCGCCAGCAGCCCCCTGGCGGGGGGAGATAATGAGCAGTTCTTC CASSPLAGGDNEQFF
TRBJ2-2 many TRBV29-1 . TGCAGCGCCCGTCGGAACACCGGGGAGCTGTTTTTT CSARRNTGELFF
TRBJ2-7 . TRBV20-1 . TGCAGTGCTACAGATACCTCCTACGAGCAGTACTTC CSATDTSYEQYF
TRBJ2-2 . TRBV7-6 . TGTGCCAGCAGCTTAGGGACTACGGATACCGGGGAGCTGTTTTTT CASSLGTTDTGELFF
TRBJ2-3 few TRBV7-2 . TGTGCCAGCAGCTTAGATTCGTACGATACGCAGTATTTT CASSLDSYDTQYF
TRBJ1-1 few TRBV27 . TGTGCCAGCAGTTTACTCCAGGGCGGAACTGAAGCTTTCTTT CASSLLQGGTEAFF
TRBJ1-1 few TRBV9 TRBD1 TGTGCCAGCAGCGTAGATACGACAGGGGGGGAGCCTGAAGCTTTCTTT CASSVDTTGGEPEAFF
TRBJ1-3 few TRBV27 . TGTGCCAGCAGTCGTGGACTACAGGGCGACTCTGGAAACACCATATATTTT CASSRGLQGDSGNTIYF
TRBJ1-2 few TRBV5-6 . TGTGCCAGCAGCAACTATCAGGGGTCCCAGGGCTATGGCTACACCTTC CASSNYQGSQGYGYTF
TRBJ1-2 few TRBV6-2/TRBV6-3 . TGTGCCAGCAGTTCAAGCAGGGAAGGCTACACCTTC CASSSSREGYTF
TRBJ1-1 . TRBV4-3 . TGCGCCAGCAGCCCACCTGGGGTAGGGACTGAAGCTTTCTTT CASSPPGVGTEAFF
TRBJ2-5 . TRBV6-6 TRBD2 TGTGCCAGCTGGCGGGGGGGGCGGCAAGAGACCCAGTACTTC CASWRGGRQETQYF
TRBJ2-5 . TRBV18 . TGTGCCAGCTCACCACGGTTCCAAGAGACCCAGTACTTC CASSPRFQETQYF
TRBJ2-7 . TRBV5-1 TRBD1 TGCGCCAGCAGCAATGGAGCAGGGGGATACGAGCAGTACTTC CASSNGAGGYEQYF
TRBJ1-1 many TRBV5-1 . TGCGCCAGCAGCTTGAAACAGGACACTGAAGCTTTCTTT CASSLKQDTEAFF
TRBJ2-5 . TRBV27 . TGTGCCAGCAGCCGGGACGGACGGGCCCAGTACTTC CASSRDGRAQYF
TRBJ2-7 . TRBV3-1 . TGTGCCAGCAGCCAAGCGCGCTCCTACGAGCAGTACTTC CASSQARSYEQYF
TRBJ2-7 . TRBV25-1 . TGTGCCAGCAGTCCTCGGGGGGGGACAGGGCTCGAGCAGTACTTC CASSPRGGTGLEQYF
TRBJ2-1 . TRBV2 TRBD2 TGTGCCAGCAGTGAAATGGGTCCGGGAGGGAGTGCCCAAAATGAGCAGTTCTTC CASSEMGPGGSAQNEQFF
TRBJ2-1 . TRBV7-3 TRBD1 TGTGCCAGCAGCTTGATGACAGGGAAGAGATACAATGAGCAGTTCTTC CASSLMTGKRYNEQFF
TRBJ2-3 . TRBV4-1 . TGCGCCAGCAGCCGCCAGGGGCGTACAGATACGCAGTATTTT CASSRQGRTDTQYF
TRBJ2-7 . TRBV6-2/TRBV6-3 . TGTGCCAGCAGTGAACCCGGCGAGCAGTACTTC CASSEPGEQYF
TRBJ2-5 . TRBV20-1 . TGCAGTGCTAGAGGTGCGGTCGAGACCCAGTACTTC CSARGAVETQYF
TRBJ1-6 many TRBV28 TRBD1 TGTGCCAGCAGTAGGGACAGCAATTCACCCCTCCACTTT CASSRDSNSPLHF
TRBJ2-7 . TRBV2 . TGTGCCAGCAGTTATGCCACCTACGAGCAGTACTTC CASSYATYEQYF
TRBJ1-5 . TRBV6-2/TRBV6-3 TRBD1 TGTGCCAGCAGACCCGCCAGGGGGGATCAGCCCCAGCATTTT CASRPARGDQPQHF
TRBJ1-5 . TRBV6-1 . TGTGCCACCCTTCCTGGAGGGACGTGGAATCAGCCCCAGCATTTT CATLPGGTWNQPQHF
TRBJ2-6 many TRBV19 TRBD1 TGTGCCAGTAGTCGACAGGGGGCGATTGGGGCCAACGTCCTGACTTTC CASSRQGAIGANVLTF
TRBJ2-5 few TRBV11-3 TRBD2 TGTGCCAGCAGCTTCCACTGGCGGGGGGCTCCCCTCAGGACCCAGTACTTC CASSFHWRGAPLRTQYF
TRBJ2-7 many TRBV5-1 . TGCGCCAGCTCCCAAGCCCGCAGGGAGGACGAGCAGTACTTC CASSQARREDEQYF
TRBJ2-1 many TRBV12-3/TRBV12-4 TRBD2 TGTGCCAGCAGTTTCACCATACTAGCGGGGGAGTACAATGAGCAGTTCTTC CASSFTILAGEYNEQFF
TRBJ1-5 . TRBV20-1 TRBD1 TGCAGTGCTAGAGATCAGAGACAGGGGGACAATCAGCCCCAGCATTTT CSARDQRQGDNQPQHF
TRBJ1-2 few TRBV20-1 . TGCAGTGCTAGGCCGGGGTTCTATGGCTACACCTTC CSARPGFYGYTF
TRBJ2-5 many TRBV12-3/TRBV12-4 TRBD2 TGTGCCAGCAGTTTAGCTTCGGGGGGGGAGACCCAGTACTTC CASSLASGGETQYF
TRBJ2-5 many TRBV7-2 . TGTGCCAGCAGGAAAGACAGGATCCAAGAGACCCAGTACTTC CASRKDRIQETQYF
TRBJ1-4 few TRBV15 . TGTGCCACCAGCAGACCCTCCCAAAGCGAAAAACTGTTTTTT CATSRPSQSEKLFF
TRBJ1-1 . TRBV7-8 TRBD1 TGTGCCAGCAGCTTAGGGGACAGGGTAGTGGCTTTCTTT CASSLGDRVVAFF
TRBJ1-2 few TRBV6-1 TRBD1 TGTGCCAGCCCGGGACAGAACTATGGCTACACCTTC CASPGQNYGYTF
TRBJ1-6 . TRBV20-1 . TGCAGTGCTAGAGTGGGGATGCGATCACCCCTCCACTTT CSARVGMRSPLHF
TRBJ1-6 . TRBV4-3 . TGCGCCAGCAGCCCCACAGGGACCTCACCCCTCCACTTT CASSPTGTSPLHF
TRBJ1-3 many TRBV29-1 . TGCAGCGTTGATACGGCAGGGGTTGTTGGAAACACCATATATTTT CSVDTAGVVGNTIYF